Sequencing of this TCR beta chain was carried out in a study of cytomegalovirus exposure and HLA in healthy donors. In regard to this clone: As yet, its antigen is unknown.

Although they were nominally healthy when sampled, donors likely had unrecorded immune exposures. PCR amplification relied on 60 Vbeta primers (plus 13 Jbeta primers). Profiled with immunoSEQ multiplex PCR; TCRdb holds only in-frame clones, not every one. Here the sample spans more than 150,000 clones, about 82% being singletons. V lost 0 bases, J lost 2 bases, and 10 bases lay in between. Germline lookup yields CDR1 GTSNPN and CDR2 SVGIG (reference sequence). The CDR3 covers 14 residues. Study results and caveats: V- and J-gene trimming of TCR beta was linked (in a later analysis) to a missense DCLRE1C variant. Cytomegalovirus association was assigned to about 150 TCR beta chains. Several of the most significant clusters appeared linked to common viral pathogens, based on a later analysis.

The clonotype was recovered from a woman aged 25 to 39 in good health and CMV-seronegative. The material sequenced was PBMCs. The chain is built from TRBV30 and TRBJ1-1; D unresolved. This CDR3 is CAWSVQDTNTEAFF. DNA for the CDR3: TGTGCCTGGAGTGTACAAGACACCAACACTGAAGCTTTCTTT.